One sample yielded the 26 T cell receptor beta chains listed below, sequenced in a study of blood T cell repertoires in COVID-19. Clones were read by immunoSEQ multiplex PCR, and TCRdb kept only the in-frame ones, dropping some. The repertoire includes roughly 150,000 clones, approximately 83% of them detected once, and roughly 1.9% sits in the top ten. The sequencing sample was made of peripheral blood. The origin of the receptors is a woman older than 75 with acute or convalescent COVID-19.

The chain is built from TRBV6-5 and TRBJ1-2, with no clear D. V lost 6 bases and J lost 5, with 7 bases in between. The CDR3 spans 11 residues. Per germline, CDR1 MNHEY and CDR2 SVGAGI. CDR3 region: CASSPGYGYTF. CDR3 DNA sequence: TGTGCCAGCAGCCCGGGATATGGCTACACCTTC.

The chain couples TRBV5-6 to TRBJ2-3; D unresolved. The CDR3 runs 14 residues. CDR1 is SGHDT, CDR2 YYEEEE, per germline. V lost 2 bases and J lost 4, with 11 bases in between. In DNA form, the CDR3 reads TGTGCCAGCAGCTTCGGGTCTCGAGCAGATACGCAGTATTTT. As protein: CASSFGSRADTQYF.

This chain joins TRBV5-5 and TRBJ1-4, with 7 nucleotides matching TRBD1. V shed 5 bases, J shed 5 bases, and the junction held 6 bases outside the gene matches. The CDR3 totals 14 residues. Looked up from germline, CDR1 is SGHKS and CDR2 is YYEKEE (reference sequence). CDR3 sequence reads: CASSSGQWNEKLFF. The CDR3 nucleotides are TGTGCCAGCAGTTCGGGACAGTGGAATGAAAAACTGTTTTTT.

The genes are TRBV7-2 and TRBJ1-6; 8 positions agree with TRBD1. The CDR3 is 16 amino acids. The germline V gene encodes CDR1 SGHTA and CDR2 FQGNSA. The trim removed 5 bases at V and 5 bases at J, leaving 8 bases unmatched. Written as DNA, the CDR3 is TGTGCCAGCAGCAGATACAACAGGGGGGATAATTCACCCCTCCACTTT. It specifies CASSRYNRGDNSPLHF. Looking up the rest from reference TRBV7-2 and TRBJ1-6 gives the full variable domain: GAGVSQSPSNKVTEKGKDVELRCDPISGHTALYWYRQSLGQGLEFLIYFQGNSAPDKSGLPSDRFSAERTGGSVSTLTIQRTQQEDSAVYLCASSRYNRGDNSPLHFGNGTRLTVT.

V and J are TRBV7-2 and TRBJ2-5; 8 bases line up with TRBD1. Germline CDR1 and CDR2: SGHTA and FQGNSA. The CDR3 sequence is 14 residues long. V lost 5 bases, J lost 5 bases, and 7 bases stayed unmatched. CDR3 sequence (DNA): TGTGCCAGCAGCCCTAGGACAGGGCAGGAGACCCAGTACTTC. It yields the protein CASSPRTGQETQYF.

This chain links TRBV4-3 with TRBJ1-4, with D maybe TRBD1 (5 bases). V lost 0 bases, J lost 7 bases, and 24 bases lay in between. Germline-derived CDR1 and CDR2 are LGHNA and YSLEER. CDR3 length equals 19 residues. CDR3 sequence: CASSQDAPLGLRGGEKLFF. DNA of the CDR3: TGCGCCAGCAGCCAAGACGCGCCGTTGGGGCTAAGGGGTGGTGAAAAACTGTTTTTT.

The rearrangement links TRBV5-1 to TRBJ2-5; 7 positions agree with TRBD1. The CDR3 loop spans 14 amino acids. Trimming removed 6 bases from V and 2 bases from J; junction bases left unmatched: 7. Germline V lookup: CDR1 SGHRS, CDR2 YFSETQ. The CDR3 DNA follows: TGCGCCAGCACCCTAGGGGGCCTACAAGAGACCCAGTACTTC. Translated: CASTLGGLQETQYF.

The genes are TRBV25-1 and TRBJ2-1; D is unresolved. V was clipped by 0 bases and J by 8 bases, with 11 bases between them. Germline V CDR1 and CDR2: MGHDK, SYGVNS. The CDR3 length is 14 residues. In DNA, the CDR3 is TGTGCCAGCAGTGAATATGGCCCTCGGGATGAGCAGTTCTTC. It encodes CASSEYGPRDEQFF.

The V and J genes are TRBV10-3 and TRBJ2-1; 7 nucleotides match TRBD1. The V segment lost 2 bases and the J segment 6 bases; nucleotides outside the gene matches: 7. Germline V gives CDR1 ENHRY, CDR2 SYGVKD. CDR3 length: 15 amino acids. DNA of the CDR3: TGTGCCATCAGTGAGCGTTTGGCAGGGGGCAATGAGCAGTTCTTC. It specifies CAISERLAGGNEQFF.

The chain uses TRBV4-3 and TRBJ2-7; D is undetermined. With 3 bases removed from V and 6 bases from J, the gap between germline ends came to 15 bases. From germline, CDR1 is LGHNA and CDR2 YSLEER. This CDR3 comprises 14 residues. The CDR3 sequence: CASSHNYQDPEQYF. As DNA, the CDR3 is TGCGCCAGCAGCCATAACTATCAAGATCCCGAGCAGTACTTC.

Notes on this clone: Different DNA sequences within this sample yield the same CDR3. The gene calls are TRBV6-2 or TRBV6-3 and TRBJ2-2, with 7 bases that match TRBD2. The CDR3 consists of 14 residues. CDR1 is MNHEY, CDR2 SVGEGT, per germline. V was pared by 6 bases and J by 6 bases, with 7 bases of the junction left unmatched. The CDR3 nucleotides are TGTGCCAGCAGCCGCGGGAGCTCCGCCGGGGAGCTGTTTTTT. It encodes CASSRGSSAGELFF.

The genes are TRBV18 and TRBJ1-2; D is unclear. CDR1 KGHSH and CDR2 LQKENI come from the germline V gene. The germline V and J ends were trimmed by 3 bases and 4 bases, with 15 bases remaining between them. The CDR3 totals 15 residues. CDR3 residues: CASSPRERRSYGYTF. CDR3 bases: TGTGCCAGCTCACCCCGGGAGCGAAGGAGCTATGGCTACACCTTC.

The CDR3 DNA follows: TGTGCCTGGAGTTGGGGCGAGACCCAGTACTTC. Translating it yields CAWSWGETQYF. This chain links TRBV30 with TRBJ2-5, with D perhaps TRBD1 (5 bases). The CDR3 covers 11 residues. V was trimmed by 2 bases and J by 5 bases, leaving 6 bases between them. CDR1 is GTSNPN and CDR2 is SVGIG in the germline V gene (reference sequence).

The CDR3 region has the DNA TGTGCCAGCAGCCTAGCGGGGAGCTCCTACAATGAGCAGTTCTTC. Translation gives CASSLAGSSYNEQFF. The gene calls are TRBV11-2 and TRBJ2-1, with 9 nucleotides matching TRBD2. Germline values: CDR1 SGHAT, CDR2 FQNNGV. The CDR3 runs to 15 residues. J was trimmed by 0 bases and V by 5 bases; bases with no gene match: 2.

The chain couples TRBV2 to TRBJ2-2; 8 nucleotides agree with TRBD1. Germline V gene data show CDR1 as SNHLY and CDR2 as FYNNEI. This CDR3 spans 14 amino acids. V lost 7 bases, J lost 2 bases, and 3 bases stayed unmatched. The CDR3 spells CASKDRDNTGELFF. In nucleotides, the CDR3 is TGTGCCAGCAAGGACAGGGACAACACCGGGGAGCTGTTTTTT.

Here the CDR3 reads CASSQGTTHTGELFF. CDR3 sequence (DNA): TGTGCCAGCAGCCAGGGGACTACCCACACCGGGGAGCTGTTTTTT. This chain joins TRBV7-2 and TRBJ2-2, with a weak D call TRBD2 (7 bases). Germline-derived CDR1 and CDR2 are SGHTA and FQGNSA. The CDR3 consists of 15 residues. Trimming took off 5 bases at V and 3 bases at J, with 13 bases between the two ends.

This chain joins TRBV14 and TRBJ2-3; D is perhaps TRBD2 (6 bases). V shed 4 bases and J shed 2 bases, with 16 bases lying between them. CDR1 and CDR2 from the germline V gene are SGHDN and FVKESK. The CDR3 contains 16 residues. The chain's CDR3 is CASSPRAGWVTDTQYF. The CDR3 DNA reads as TGTGCCAGCAGCCCAAGGGCGGGGTGGGTCACAGATACGCAGTATTTT. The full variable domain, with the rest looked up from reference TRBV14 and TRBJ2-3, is EAGVTQFPSHSVIEKGQTVTLRCDPISGHDNLYWYRRVMGKEIKFLLHFVKESKQDESGMPNNRFLAERTGGTYSTLKVQPAELEDSGVYFCASSPRAGWVTDTQYFGPGTRLTVL.

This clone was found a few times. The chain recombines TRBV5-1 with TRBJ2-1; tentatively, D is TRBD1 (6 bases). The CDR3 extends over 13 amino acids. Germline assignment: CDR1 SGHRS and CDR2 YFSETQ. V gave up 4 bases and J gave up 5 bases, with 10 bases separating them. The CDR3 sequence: CASSPRQDNEQFF. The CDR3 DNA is TGCGCCAGCAGCCCGAGACAGGACAATGAGCAGTTCTTC.

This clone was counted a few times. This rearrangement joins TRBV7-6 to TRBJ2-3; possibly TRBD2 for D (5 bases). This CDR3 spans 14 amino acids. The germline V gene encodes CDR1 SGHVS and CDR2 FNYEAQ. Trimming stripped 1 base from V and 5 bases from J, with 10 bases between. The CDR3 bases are TGTGCCAGCAGCTTAGAGGCCCGGGGAGATACGCAGTATTTT. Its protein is CASSLEARGDTQYF.

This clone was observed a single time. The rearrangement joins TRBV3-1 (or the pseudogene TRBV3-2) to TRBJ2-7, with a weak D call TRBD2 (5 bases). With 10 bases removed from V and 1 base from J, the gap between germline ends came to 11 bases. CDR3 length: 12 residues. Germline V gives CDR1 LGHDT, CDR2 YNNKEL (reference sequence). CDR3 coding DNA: TGTGCCACTTCGACGGGATCCTACGAGCAGTACTTC. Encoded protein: CATSTGSYEQYF.

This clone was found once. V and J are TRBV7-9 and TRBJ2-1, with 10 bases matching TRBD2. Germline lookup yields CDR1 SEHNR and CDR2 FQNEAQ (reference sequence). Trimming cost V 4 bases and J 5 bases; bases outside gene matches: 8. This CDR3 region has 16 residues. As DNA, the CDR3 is TGTGCCAGCAGCTCGACTCTAGCGGGAGAAAACAATGAGCAGTTCTTC. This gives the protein CASSSTLAGENNEQFF.

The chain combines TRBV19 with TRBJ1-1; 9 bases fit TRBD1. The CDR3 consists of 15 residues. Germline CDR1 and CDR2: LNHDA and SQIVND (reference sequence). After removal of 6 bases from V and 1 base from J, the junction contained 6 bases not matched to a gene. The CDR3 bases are TGTGCCAGTAGAACGACAGGGGGGAGGAACACTGAAGCTTTCTTT. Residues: CASRTTGGRNTEAFF.

The CDR3 spells CASSLEDFYGYTF. Written as DNA, the CDR3 is TGCGCCAGCAGCTTAGAGGACTTCTATGGCTACACCTTC. The chain uses TRBV5-1 and TRBJ1-2; D unresolved. The CDR3 is made up of 13 amino acids. Germline CDR1 is SGHRS and CDR2 is YFSETQ. Trimming left V 2 bases short and J 4 bases short, with 9 bases between. Variable domain in full (rest from reference TRBV5-1 and TRBJ1-2): KAGVTQTPRYLIKTRGQQVTLSCSPISGHRSVSWYQQTPGQGLQFLFEYFSETQRNKGNFPGRFSGRQFSNSRSEMNVSTLELGDSALYLCASSLEDFYGYTFGSGTRLTVV.

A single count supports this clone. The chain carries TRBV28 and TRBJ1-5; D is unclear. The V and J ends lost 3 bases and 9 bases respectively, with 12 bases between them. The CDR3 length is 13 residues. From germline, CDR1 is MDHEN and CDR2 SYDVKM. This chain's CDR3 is CASSFLSPWPQHF. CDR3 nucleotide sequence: TGTGCCAGCAGTTTCCTATCGCCGTGGCCCCAGCATTTT.

The CDR3 here is CASSSRGSGDRDTQYF. Written as DNA, the CDR3 is TGTGCCAGCAGCTCCCGAGGGAGCGGGGACCGAGATACGCAGTATTTT. This chain uses TRBV7-3 with TRBJ2-3, with 7 bases identical to TRBD2. Trimming removed 4 bases from V and 5 bases from J; junction bases left unmatched: 12. Germline V gene data show CDR1 as SGHTA and CDR2 as FQGTGA. The CDR3 length is 16 residues.

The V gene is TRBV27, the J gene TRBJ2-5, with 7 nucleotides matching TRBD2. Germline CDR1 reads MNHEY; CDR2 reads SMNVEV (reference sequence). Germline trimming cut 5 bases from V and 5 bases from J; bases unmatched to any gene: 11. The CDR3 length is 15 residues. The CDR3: CASSVQREPHETQYF. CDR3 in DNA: TGTGCCAGCAGTGTACAGCGGGAACCCCATGAGACCCAGTACTTC.